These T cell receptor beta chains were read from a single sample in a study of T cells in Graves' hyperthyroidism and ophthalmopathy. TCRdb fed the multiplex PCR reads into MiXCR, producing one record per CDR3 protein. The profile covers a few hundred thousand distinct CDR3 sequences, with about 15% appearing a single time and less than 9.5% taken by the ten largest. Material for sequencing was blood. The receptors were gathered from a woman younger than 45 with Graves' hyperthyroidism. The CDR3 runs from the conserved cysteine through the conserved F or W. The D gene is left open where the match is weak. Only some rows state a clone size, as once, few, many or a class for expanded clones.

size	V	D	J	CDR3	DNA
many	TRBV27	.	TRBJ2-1	CASSLWQTRGNEQFF	TGTGCCAGCAGTTTATGGCAGACCCGCGGGAATGAGCAGTTCTTC
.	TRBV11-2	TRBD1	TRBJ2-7	CASSPGQVRPVPYEQYF	TGTGCCAGCAGCCCCGGACAGGTGAGGCCGGTGCCCTACGAGCAGTACTTC
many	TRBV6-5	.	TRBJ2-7	CASSYSGGSGIRVEQYF	TGTGCCAGCAGTTACTCAGGGGGGTCGGGTATTCGAGTGGAGCAGTACTTC
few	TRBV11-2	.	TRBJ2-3	CASSLQLDTQYF	TGTGCCAGCAGCCTGCAGTTAGATACGCAGTATTTT
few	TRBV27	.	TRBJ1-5	CASSPSTGQPQHF	TGTGCCAGCAGTCCCTCCACAGGGCAGCCCCAGCATTTT
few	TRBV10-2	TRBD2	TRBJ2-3	CASHSGVVPDTQYF	TGCGCCAGCCATAGCGGGGTGGTCCCAGATACGCAGTATTTT
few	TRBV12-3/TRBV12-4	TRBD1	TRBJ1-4	CASSLRGHGNEKLFF	TGTGCCAGCAGTTTAAGGGGGCACGGTAATGAAAAACTGTTTTTT
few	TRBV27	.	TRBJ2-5	CASSLSTTSNPETQYF	TGTGCCAGCAGTTTATCGACTACTAGCAATCCGGAGACCCAGTACTTC
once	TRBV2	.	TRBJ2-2	CASSTGNTGELLF	TGTGCCAGCAGCACAGGGAACACCGGGGAGCTGCTTTTT
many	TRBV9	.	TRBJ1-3	CASSSGGMSGNTIYF	TGTGCCAGCAGCTCTGGGGGGATGAGCGGAAACACCATATATTTT
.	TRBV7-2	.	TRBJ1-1	CAGSLVGGGTTEAFF	TGTGCCGGCAGCTTAGTAGGGGGGGGGACCACTGAAGCTTTCTTT
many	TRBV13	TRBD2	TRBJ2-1	CASSPRTSGSTNEQFF	TGTGCCAGCAGCCCCCGGACTAGCGGGAGTACTAATGAGCAGTTCTTC
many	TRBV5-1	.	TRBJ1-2	CASSFLQGFSDGYTF	TGCGCCAGCAGCTTTCTTCAGGGGTTTAGCGATGGCTACACCTTC
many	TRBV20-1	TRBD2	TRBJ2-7	CSARLAGESYEQYF	TGCAGTGCCCGACTAGCGGGAGAAAGCTACGAGCAGTACTTC
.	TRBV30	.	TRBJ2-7	CAWSVHGSYEQYF	TGTGCCTGGAGTGTACATGGCTCCTACGAGCAGTACTTC
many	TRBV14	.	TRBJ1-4	CASSQPGKNEKLFF	TGTGCCAGCAGCCAACCAGGGAAGAATGAAAAACTGTTTTTT
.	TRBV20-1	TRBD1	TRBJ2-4	CSATTGVKNIQYF	TGCAGTGCCACGACAGGGGTTAAAAACATTCAGTACTTC
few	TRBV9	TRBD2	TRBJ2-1	CASSQREPYNEQFF	TGTGCCAGCAGCCAGCGGGAGCCTTACAATGAGCAGTTCTTC
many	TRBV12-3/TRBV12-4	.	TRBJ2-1	CASTHRGRVGNEQFF	TGTGCCAGCACTCATAGGGGGAGAGTCGGCAATGAGCAGTTCTTC
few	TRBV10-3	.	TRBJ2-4	CAISGGVGAKNIQYF	TGTGCCATCAGTGGAGGGGTGGGAGCCAAAAACATTCAGTACTTC
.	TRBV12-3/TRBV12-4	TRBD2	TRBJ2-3	CASSFASGADTQYF	TGTGCCAGCAGTTTTGCTAGCGGGGCCGATACGCAGTATTTT
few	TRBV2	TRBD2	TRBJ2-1	CASSEDGTSGEQFF	TGTGCCAGCAGTGAAGATGGGACTAGTGGAGAGCAGTTCTTC
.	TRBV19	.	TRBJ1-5	CASSIVDQPQHF	TGTGCCAGTAGTATAGTGGATCAGCCCCAGCATTTT
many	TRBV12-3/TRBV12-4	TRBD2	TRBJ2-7	CASSSGLAEQYF	TGTGCCAGCAGTTCGGGACTAGCGGAGCAGTACTTC
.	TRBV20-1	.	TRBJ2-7	CSAKIPSPHYEQYF	TGCAGTGCCAAAATCCCGAGCCCGCATTACGAGCAGTACTTC
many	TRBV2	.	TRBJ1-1	CASRDQGLGTEAFF	TGTGCCAGCAGGGACCAGGGGCTGGGAACTGAAGCTTTCTTT
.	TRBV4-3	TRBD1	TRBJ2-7	CASSQDSGQVFYEQYF	TGCGCCAGCAGCCAAGATTCGGGACAGGTGTTCTACGAGCAGTACTTC
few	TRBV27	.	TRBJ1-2	CASSLGESGYGYTF	TGTGCCAGCAGTTTAGGCGAATCGGGCTATGGCTACACCTTC
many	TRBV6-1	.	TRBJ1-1	CASSKATEAFF	TGTGCCAGCAGTAAGGCCACTGAAGCTTTCTTT
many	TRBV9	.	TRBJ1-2	CASSVGEGKGYTF	TGTGCCAGCAGCGTAGGGGAGGGTAAAGGCTACACCTTC
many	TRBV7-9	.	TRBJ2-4	CASSLGRSLARVEKNIQYF	TGTGCCAGCAGCTTAGGGCGGTCGCTCGCGAGGGTGGAAAAAAACATTCAGTACTTC
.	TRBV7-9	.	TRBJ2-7	CASSSFIISYEQYF	TGTGCCAGCAGCTCCTTTATAATATCCTACGAGCAGTACTTC
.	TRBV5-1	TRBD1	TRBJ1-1	CASSLVFFGQGENTEAFF	TGCGCCAGCAGCTTGGTCTTTTTTGGACAGGGGGAGAACACTGAAGCTTTCTTT
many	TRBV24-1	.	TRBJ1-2	CATSAWQGRLIYTF	TGTGCCACCAGTGCTTGGCAGGGGCGGCTGATCTACACCTTC
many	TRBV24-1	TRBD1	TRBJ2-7	CATSDSGTGVREQYF	TGTGCCACCAGTGATTCCGGGACAGGGGTACGCGAGCAGTACTTC